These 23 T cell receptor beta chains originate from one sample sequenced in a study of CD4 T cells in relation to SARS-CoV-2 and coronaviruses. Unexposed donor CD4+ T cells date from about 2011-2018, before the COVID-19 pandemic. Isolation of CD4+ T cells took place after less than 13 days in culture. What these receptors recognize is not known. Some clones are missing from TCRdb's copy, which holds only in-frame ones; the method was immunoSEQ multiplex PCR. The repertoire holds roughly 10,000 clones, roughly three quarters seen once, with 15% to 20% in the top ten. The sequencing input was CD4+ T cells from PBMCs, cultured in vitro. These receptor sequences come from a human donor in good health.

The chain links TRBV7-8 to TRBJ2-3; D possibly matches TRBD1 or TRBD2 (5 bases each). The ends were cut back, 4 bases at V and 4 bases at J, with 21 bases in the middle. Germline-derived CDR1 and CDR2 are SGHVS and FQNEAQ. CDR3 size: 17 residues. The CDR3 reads CASSYDTGTHGADTQYF. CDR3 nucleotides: TGTGCCAGCAGCTACGACACCGGGACCCACGGGGCAGATACGCAGTATTTT.

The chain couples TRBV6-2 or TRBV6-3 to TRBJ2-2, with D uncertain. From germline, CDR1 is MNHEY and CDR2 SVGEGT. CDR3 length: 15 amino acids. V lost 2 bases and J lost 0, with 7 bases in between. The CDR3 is CASSYGQPNTGELFF. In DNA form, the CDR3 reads TGTGCCAGCAGTTACGGGCAGCCGAACACCGGGGAGCTGTTTTTT.

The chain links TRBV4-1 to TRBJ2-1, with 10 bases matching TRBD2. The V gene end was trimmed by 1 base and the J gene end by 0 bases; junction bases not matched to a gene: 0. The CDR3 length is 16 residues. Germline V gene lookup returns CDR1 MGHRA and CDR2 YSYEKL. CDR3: CASSQGTSGSYNEQFF. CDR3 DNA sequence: TGCGCCAGCAGCCAAGGGACTAGCGGCTCCTACAATGAGCAGTTCTTC.

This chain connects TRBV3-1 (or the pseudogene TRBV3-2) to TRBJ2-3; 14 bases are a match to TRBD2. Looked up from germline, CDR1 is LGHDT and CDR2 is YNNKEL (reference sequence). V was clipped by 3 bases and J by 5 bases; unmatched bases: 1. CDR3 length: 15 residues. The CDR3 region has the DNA TGTGCCAGCAGCCAGGGGACTAGCGGGGGAGATACGCAGTATTTT. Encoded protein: CASSQGTSGGDTQYF.

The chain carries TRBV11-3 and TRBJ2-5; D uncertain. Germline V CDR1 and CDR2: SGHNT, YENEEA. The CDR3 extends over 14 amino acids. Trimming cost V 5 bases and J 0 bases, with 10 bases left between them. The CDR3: CASSPGRYQETQYF. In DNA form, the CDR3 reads TGTGCCAGCAGCCCCGGCAGGTACCAAGAGACCCAGTACTTC. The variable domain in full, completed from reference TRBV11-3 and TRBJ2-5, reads EAGVVQSPRYKIIEKKQPVAFWCNPISGHNTLYWYLQNLGQGPELLIRYENEEAVDDSQLPKDRFSAERLKGVDSTLKIQPAELGDSAVYLCASSPGRYQETQYFGPGTRLLVL.

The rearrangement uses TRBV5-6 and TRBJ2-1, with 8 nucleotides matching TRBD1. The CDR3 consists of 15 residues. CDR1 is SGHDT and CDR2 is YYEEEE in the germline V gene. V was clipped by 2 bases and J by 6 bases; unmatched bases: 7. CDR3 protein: CASSFGTGVGNEQFF. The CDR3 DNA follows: TGTGCCAGCAGCTTCGGGACAGGCGTGGGCAATGAGCAGTTCTTC.

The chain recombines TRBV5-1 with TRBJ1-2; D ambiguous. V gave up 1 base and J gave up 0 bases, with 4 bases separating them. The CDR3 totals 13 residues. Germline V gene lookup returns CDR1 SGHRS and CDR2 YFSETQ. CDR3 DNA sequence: TGCGCCAGCAGCTTGACAGCTAACTATGGCTACACCTTC. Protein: CASSLTANYGYTF. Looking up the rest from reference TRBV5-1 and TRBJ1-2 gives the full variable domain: KAGVTQTPRYLIKTRGQQVTLSCSPISGHRSVSWYQQTPGQGLQFLFEYFSETQRNKGNFPGRFSGRQFSNSRSEMNVSTLELGDSALYLCASSLTANYGYTFGSGTRLTVV.

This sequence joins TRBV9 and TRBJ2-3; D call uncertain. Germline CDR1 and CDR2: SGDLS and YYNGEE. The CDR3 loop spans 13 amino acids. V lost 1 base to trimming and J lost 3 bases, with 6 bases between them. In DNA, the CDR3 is TGTGCCAGCAGCGTAACACCTACAGATACGCAGTATTTT. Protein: CASSVTPTDTQYF. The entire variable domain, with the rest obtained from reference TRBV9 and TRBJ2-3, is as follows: DSGVTQTPKHLITATGQRVTLRCSPRSGDLSVYWYQQSLDQGLQFLIQYYNGEERAKGNILERFSAQQFPDLHSELNLSSLELGDSALYFCASSVTPTDTQYFGPGTRLTVL.

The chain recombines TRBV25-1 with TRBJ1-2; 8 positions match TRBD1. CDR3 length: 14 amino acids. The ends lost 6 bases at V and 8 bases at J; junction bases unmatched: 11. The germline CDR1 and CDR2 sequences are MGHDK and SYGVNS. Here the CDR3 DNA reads TGTGCCAGCAGCCCCGGGGCAGGGGGCCTGGGCTACACCTTC. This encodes CASSPGAGGLGYTF.

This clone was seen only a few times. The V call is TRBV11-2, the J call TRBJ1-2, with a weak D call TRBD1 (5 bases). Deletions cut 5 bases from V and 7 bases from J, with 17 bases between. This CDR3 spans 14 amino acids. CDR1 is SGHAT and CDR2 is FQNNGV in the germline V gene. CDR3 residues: CASSPSRGYGGYTF. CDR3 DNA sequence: TGTGCCAGCAGCCCCTCGAGGGGATACGGTGGCTACACCTTC.

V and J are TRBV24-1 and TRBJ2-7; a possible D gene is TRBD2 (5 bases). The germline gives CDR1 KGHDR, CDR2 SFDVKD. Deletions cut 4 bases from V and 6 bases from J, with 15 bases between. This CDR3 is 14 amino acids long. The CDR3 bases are TGTGCCACCAGTGACTCTCGGACGGCGGGCGAGCAGTACTTC. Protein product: CATSDSRTAGEQYF.

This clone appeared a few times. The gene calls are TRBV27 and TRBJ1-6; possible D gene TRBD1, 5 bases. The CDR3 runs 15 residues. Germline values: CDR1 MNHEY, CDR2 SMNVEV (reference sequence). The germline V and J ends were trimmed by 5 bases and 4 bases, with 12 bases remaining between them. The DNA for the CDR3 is TGTGCCAGCAGTGACCGGGGCCCTTATAATTCACCCCTCCACTTT. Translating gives CASSDRGPYNSPLHF.

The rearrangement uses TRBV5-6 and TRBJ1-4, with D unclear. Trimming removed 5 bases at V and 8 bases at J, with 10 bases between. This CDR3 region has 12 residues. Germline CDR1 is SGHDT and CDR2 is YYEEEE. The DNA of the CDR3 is TGTGCCAGCAGGGGGAACGCAGAAAAACTGTTTTTT. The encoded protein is CASRGNAEKLFF.

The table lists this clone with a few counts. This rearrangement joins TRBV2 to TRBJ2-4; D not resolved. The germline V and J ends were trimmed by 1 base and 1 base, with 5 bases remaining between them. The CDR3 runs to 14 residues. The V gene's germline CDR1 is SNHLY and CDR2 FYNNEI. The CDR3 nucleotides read TGTGCCAGCAGTGAAGGAGTTGCCAAAAACATTCAGTACTTC. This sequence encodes CASSEGVAKNIQYF.

CDR3 nucleotide sequence: TGCGCCAGCAGCTTGGGGGTCGGGGGCAATCAGCCCCAGCATTTT. It yields the protein CASSLGVGGNQPQHF. The chain recombines TRBV5-1 with TRBJ1-5; D ambiguous. V lost 0 bases, J lost 2 bases, and 9 bases lay in between. CDR1 SGHRS and CDR2 YFSETQ come from the germline V gene. CDR3 length equals 15 residues.

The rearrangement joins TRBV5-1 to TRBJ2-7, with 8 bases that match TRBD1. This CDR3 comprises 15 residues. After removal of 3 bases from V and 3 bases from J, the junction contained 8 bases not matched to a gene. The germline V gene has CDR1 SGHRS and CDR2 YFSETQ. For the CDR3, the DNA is TGCGCCAGCAGCTCCGGCGGTGGGACAGGCTACGAGCAGTACTTC. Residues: CASSSGGGTGYEQYF.

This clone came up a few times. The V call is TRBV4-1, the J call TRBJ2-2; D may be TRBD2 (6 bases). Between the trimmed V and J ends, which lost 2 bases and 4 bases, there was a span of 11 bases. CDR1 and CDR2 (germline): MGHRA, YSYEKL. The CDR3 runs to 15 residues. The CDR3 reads CASSQTGAGTGELFF. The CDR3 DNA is TGCGCCAGCAGCCAAACGGGAGCGGGCACCGGGGAGCTGTTTTTT.

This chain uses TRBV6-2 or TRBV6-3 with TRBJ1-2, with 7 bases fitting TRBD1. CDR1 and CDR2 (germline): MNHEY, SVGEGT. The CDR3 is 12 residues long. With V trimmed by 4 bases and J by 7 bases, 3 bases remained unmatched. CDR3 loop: CASSSTGIGYTF. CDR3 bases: TGTGCCAGCAGTTCGACAGGGATTGGCTACACCTTC.

CDR3 protein: CASSSGQVSYNEQFF. Here the CDR3 DNA reads TGTGCCAGCAGCTCGGGACAGGTATCCTACAATGAGCAGTTCTTC. This chain joins TRBV7-2 and TRBJ2-1; 8 bases match TRBD1. Germline values: CDR1 SGHTA, CDR2 FQGNSA. The CDR3 extends over 15 amino acids. V lost 4 bases, J lost 1 base, and 3 bases stayed unmatched.

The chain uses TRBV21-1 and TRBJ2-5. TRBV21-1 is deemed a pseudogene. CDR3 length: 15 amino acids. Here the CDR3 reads CASSPHPRDLQTQYF. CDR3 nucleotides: TGTGCCAGCAGCCCTCATCCCAGGGACCTACAGACCCAGTACTTC.

Written as DNA, the CDR3 is TGTGCCAGTAGTATCCGGGACGGATACACTGAAGCTTTCTTT. It encodes CASSIRDGYTEAFF. The V gene is TRBV19, the J gene TRBJ1-1, with D perhaps TRBD1 (5 bases). CDR1 and CDR2 from the germline V gene are LNHDA and SQIVND (reference sequence). The CDR3 runs 14 residues. Trimming removed 3 bases at V and 3 bases at J, with 11 bases between.

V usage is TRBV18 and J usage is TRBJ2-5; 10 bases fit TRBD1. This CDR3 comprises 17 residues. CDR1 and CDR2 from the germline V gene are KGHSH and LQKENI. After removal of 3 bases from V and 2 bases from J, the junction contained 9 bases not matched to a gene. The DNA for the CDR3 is TGTGCCAGCTCACCGCCCTGGATGGGACAGGGGCAAGAGACCCAGTACTTC. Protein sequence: CASSPPWMGQGQETQYF.

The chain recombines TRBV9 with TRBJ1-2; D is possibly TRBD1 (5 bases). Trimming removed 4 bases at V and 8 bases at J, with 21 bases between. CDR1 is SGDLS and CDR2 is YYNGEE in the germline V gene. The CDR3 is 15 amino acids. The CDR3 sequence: CASSPELGEGMGYTF. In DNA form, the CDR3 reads TGTGCCAGCAGCCCCGAATTGGGGGAGGGGATGGGCTACACCTTC. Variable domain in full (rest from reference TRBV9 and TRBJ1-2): DSGVTQTPKHLITATGQRVTLRCSPRSGDLSVYWYQQSLDQGLQFLIQYYNGEERAKGNILERFSAQQFPDLHSELNLSSLELGDSALYFCASSPELGEGMGYTFGSGTRLTVV.